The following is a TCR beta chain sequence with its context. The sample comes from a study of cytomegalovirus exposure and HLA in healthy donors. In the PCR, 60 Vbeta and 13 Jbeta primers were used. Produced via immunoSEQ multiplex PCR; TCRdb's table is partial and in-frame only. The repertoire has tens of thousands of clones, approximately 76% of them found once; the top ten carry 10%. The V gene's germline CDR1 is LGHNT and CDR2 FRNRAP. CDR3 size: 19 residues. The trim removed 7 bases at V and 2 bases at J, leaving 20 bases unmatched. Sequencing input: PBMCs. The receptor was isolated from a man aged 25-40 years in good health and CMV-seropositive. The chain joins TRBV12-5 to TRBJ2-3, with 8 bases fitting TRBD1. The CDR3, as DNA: TGTGCTAGTGATGTTACCAGGGGGCTACCTCTTATACTCACAGATACGCAGTATTTT. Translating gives CASDVTRGLPLILTDTQYF.